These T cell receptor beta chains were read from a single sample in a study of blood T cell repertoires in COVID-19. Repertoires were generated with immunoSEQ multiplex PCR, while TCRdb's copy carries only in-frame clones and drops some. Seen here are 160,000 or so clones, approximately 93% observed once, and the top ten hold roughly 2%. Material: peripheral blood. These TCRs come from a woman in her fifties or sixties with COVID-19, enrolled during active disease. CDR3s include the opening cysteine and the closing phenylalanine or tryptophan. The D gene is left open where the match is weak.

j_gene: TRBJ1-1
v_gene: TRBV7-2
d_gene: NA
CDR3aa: CASSLGQVNTEAFF
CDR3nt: TGTGCCAGCAGCTTAGGACAGGTGAACACTGAAGCTTTCTTT

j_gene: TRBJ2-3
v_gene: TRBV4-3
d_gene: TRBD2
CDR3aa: CASSQDRTRASGEVDTQYF
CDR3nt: TGCGCCAGCAGCCAAGATCGAACCCGAGCTAGCGGGGAAGTAGATACGCAGTATTTT

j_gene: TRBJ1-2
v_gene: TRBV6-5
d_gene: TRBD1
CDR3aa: CASAGGNYGYTF
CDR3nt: TGTGCCAGCGCAGGGGGCAACTATGGCTATACCTTC

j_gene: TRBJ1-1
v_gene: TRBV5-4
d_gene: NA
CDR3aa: CASSVIGGLNTEAFF
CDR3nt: TGTGCCAGCAGCGTAATAGGGGGATTGAACACTGAAGCTTTCTTT

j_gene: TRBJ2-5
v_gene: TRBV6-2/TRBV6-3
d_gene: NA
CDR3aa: CASSYASGFPPGETQYF
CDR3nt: TGTGCCAGCAGTTACGCATCAGGCTTCCCGCCGGGGGAGACCCAGTACTTC

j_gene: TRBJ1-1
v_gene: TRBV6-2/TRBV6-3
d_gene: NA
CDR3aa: CASSIGPGYEAEAFF
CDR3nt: TGTGCCAGCAGTATCGGACCGGGGTATGAGGCTGAAGCTTTCTTT

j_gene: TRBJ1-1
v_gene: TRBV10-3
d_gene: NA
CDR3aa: CAITRELGNTEAFF
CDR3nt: TGTGCCATCACGAGGGAATTAGGGAACACTGAAGCTTTCTTT

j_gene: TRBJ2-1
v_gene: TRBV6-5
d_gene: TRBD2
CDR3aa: CASSYSGTTSYNEQFF
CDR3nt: TGTGCCAGCAGTTACTCCGGGACTACCTCCTACAATGAGCAGTTCTTC

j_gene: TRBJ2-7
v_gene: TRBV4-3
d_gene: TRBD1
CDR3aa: CASSQVFGQGTYEQYF
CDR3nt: TGCGCCAGCAGCCAAGTATTTGGACAGGGTACCTACGAGCAGTACTTC

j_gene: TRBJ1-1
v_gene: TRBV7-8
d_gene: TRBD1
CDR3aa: CASSLGLDREAFF
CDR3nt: TGTGCCAGCAGCTTAGGCCTGGACAGGGAAGCTTTCTTT

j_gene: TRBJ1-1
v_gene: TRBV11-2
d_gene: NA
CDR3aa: CASSLGQTRNTEAFF
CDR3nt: TGTGCCAGCAGCTTAGGACAGACGCGGAACACTGAAGCTTTCTTT

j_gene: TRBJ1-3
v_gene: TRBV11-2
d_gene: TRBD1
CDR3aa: CASSLDRGLSSGNTIYF
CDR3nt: TGTGCCAGCAGCTTGGACAGGGGTTTGAGTTCTGGAAACACCATATATTTT

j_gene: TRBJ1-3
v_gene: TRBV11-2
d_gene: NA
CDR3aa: CASSLDLGDSGNTIYF
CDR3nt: TGTGCCAGCAGCTTAGACCTAGGTGACTCTGGAAACACCATATATTTT

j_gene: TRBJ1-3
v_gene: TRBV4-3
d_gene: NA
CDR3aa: CASSQGFQGNTIYF
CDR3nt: TGCGCCAGCAGCCAAGGGTTTCAGGGAAACACCATATATTTT

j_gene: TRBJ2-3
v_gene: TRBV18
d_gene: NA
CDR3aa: CASSSPETQYF
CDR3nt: TGTGCCAGCTCATCACCCGAGACGCAGTATTTT

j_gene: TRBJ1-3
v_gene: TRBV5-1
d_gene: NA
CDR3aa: CASSSRIGDTIYF
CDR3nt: TGCGCCAGCAGCTCACGAATAGGGGACACCATATATTTT

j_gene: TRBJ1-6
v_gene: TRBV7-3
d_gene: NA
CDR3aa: CASSLLGGDNSPLHF
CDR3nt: TGTGCCAGCAGCTTACTCGGGGGGGATAATTCACCCCTCCACTTT

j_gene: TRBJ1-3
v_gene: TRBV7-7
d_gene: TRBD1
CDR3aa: CASSLSGTGAGNTIYF
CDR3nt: TGTGCTAGCAGCCTGTCCGGGACAGGGGCCGGAAACACCATATATTTT

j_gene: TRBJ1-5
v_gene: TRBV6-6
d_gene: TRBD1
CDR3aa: CASSKGQGAGYQPQHF
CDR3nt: TGTGCCAGCAGTAAAGGACAGGGGGCGGGTTACCAGCCCCAGCATTTT

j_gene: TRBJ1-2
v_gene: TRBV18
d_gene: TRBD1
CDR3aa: CASSPSGTGSFGYTF
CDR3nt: TGTGCCAGCTCACCGTCCGGGACAGGGTCGTTCGGCTACACCTTC

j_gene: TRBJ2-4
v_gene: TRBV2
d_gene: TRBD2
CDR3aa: CASIPGGLETKNIQYF
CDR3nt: TGTGCCAGCATTCCGGGAGGGTTGGAGACCAAAAACATTCAGTACTTC

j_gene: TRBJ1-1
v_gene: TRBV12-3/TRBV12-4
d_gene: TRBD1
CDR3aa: CASRGTGRVRAFF
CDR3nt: TGTGCCAGCAGGGGGACAGGCAGGGTTAGGGCTTTCTTT

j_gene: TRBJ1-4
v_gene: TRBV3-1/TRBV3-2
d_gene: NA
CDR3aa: CASSPRRDATNEKLFF
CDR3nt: TGTGCCAGCAGCCCTCGCAGGGATGCAACTAATGAAAAACTGTTTTTT

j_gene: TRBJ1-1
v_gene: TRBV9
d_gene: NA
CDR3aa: CASSVLETANTEAFF
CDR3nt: TGTGCCAGCAGCGTACTAGAGACAGCCAACACTGAAGCTTTCTTT

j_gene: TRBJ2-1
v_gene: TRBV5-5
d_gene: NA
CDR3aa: CASSYGGAGAYNEQFF
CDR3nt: TGTGCCAGCAGCTATGGGGGGGCAGGGGCCTACAATGAGCAGTTCTTC

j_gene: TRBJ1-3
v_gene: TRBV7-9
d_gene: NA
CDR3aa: CASSFERGGSTIYF
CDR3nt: TGTGCCAGCAGCTTCGAGAGGGGAGGAAGCACCATATATTTT

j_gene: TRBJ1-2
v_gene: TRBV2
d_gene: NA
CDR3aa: CASSDRETEANYGYTF
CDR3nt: TGTGCCAGCAGTGATAGGGAGACGGAGGCTAACTATGGCTACACCTTC

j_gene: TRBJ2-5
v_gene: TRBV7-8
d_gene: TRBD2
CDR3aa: CASSLVVTSGEETQYF
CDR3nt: TGTGCCAGCAGCTTAGTCGTGACTAGCGGGGAAGAGACCCAGTACTTC

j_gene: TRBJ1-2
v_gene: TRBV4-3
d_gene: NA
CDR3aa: CASSQSSGPRVGGYTF
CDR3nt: TGCGCCAGCAGCCAAAGCAGCGGGCCCAGGGTGGGTGGCTACACCTTC

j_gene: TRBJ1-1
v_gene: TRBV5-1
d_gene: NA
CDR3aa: CASSFPGSIEAFF
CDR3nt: TGCGCCAGCAGCTTCCCCGGTTCTATTGAAGCTTTCTTT

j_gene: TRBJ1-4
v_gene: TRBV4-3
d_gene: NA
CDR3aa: CASSQRSGFTNEKLFF
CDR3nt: TGCGCCAGCAGCCAAAGATCAGGTTTCACTAATGAAAAACTGTTTTTT

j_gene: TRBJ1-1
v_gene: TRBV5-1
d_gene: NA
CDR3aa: CASSRGGHENTEAFF
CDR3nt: TGCGCCAGCAGCAGGGGCGGACACGAGAACACTGAAGCTTTCTTT

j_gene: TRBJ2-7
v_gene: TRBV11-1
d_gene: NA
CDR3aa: CASSQRRGTAYEQYF
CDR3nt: TGTGCCAGCAGCCAAAGGCGGGGAACCGCCTACGAGCAGTACTTC

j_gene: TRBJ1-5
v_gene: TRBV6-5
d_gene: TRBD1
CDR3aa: CASSRGRLQPQHF
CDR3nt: TGTGCCAGCAGCAGGGGGCGCCTGCAGCCCCAGCATTTT

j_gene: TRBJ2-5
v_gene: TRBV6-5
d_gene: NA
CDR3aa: CASSPQGQETQYF
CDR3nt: TGTGCCAGCAGTCCACAGGGTCAAGAGACCCAGTACTTC

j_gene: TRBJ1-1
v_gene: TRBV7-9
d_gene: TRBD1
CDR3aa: CASMGQLNTEAFF
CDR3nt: TGTGCCAGTATGGGACAGTTGAACACTGAAGCTTTCTTT

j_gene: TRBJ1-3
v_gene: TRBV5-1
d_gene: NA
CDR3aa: CASSLVPGQGNTIYF
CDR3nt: TGCGCCAGCAGCTTGGTTCCCGGACAGGGAAACACCATATATTTT

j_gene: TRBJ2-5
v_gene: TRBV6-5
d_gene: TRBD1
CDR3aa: CASSSRTGTGGETQYF
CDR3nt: TGTGCCAGCAGTTCACGGACCGGGACAGGGGGCGAGACCCAGTACTTC